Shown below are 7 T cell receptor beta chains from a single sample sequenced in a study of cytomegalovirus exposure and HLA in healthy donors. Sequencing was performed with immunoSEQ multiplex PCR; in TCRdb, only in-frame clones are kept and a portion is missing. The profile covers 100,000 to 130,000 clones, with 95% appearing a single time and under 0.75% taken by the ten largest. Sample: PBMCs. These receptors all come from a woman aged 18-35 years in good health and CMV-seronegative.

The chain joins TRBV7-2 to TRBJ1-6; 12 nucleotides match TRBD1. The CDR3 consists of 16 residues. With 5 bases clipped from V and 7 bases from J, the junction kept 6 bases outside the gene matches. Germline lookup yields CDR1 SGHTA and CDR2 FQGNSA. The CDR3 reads CASSNPGQGANSPLHF. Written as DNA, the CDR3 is TGTGCCAGCAGCAACCCGGGACAGGGGGCGAATTCACCCCTCCACTTT.

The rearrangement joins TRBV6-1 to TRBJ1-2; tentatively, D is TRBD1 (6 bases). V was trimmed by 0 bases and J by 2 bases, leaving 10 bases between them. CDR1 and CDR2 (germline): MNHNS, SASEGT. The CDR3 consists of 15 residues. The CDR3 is CASSEAATGNYGYTF. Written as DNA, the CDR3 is TGTGCCAGCAGTGAAGCGGCGACAGGCAACTATGGCTACACCTTC.

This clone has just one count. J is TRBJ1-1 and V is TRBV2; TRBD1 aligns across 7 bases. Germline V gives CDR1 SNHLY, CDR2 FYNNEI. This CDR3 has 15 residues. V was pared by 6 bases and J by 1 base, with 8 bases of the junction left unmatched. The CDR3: CASRPTGDGNTEAFF. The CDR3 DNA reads TGTGCCAGCAGGCCTACAGGGGATGGGAACACTGAAGCTTTCTTT.

The CDR3 is CASSPQGARYEQYF. CDR3 DNA sequence: TGCGCCAGCAGTCCACAGGGGGCGCGTTACGAGCAGTACTTC. The chain carries TRBV23-1 and TRBJ2-7, with 9 bases matching TRBD1. TRBV23-1 is placed among ORFs of uncertain function. With V trimmed by 4 bases and J by 4 bases, 5 bases remained unmatched. The CDR3 extends over 14 amino acids.

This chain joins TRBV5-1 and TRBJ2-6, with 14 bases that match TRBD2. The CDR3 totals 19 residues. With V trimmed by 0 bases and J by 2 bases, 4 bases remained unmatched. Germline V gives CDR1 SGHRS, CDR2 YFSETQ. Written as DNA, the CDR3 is TGCGCCAGCAGCTTGGGACTAGCGGGGGGGCTGACTGGGGCCAACGTCCTGACTTTC. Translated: CASSLGLAGGLTGANVLTF.

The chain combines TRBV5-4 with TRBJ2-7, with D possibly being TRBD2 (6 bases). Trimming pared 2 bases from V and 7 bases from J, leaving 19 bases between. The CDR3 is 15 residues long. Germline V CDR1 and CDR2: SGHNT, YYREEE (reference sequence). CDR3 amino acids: CASSFRGTPRGEQYF. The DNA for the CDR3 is TGTGCCAGCAGCTTCCGTGGGACTCCTCGTGGGGAGCAGTACTTC.

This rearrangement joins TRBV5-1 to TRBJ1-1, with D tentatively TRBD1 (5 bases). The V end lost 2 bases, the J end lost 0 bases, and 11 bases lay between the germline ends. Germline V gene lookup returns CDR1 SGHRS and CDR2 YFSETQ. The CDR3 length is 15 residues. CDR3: CASSLRTTVNTEAFF. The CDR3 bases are TGCGCCAGCAGCTTAAGGACGACAGTGAACACTGAAGCTTTCTTT.